This TCR beta chain emerged from a study of T cells after posttransplantation cyclophosphamide. The CDR3 has 15 amino acids. Germline V lookup: CDR1 SGDLS, CDR2 YYNGEE. Between the trimmed V and J ends, which lost 4 bases and 2 bases, there was a span of 15 bases. Busulfan-fludarabine conditioning, marrow transplant, and cyclophosphamide on days +3 and +4 were administered. This clone has a count of ten or more. What it binds is unknown. Study-wide points: TRB clonality was highly associated with recipient CMV seropositivity and reactivation.

The method was immunoSEQ multiplex PCR; TCRdb's version includes in-frame clones alone and lacks a portion of them. This sample carries around 5,700 clones, none of them present only once. Source: PBMCs, taken around 380 days after allogeneic stem cell transplant with posttransplant cyclophosphamide. The sequence was collected from a male patient aged 60 to 75 who received an allogeneic stem cell transplant from a related donor, was CMV-positive, and had acute GVHD only. A subset of T cells may come from the graft donor. This chain uses TRBV9 with TRBJ1-1; D is unclear. The CDR3 DNA follows: TGTGCCAGCAGCCCCACGGATGGGCTTAACACTGAAGCTTTCTTT. Encoded protein: CASSPTDGLNTEAFF.